This T cell receptor beta chain originates from a study of cytomegalovirus exposure and HLA in healthy donors. The wider study: One earlier analysis, a look at 150 million to 200 million T cells, found roughly 110 million unique TCR beta sequences.

With respect to this clone: The antigen remains undetermined.

The donors gave bone marrow, and they were healthy. The study ran its PCR with 60 Vbeta and 13 Jbeta primers. Measured with immunoSEQ multiplex PCR; TCRdb has only the in-frame clones, and not every one. The table shows around 130,000 clones, with 65% to 80% occurring only once. Whole-study findings and limits: A likely sequencing artifact accounted for one observed cluster of highly shared sequence variants.

Germline V gives CDR1 SGHTA, CDR2 FQGNSA. The V end lost 5 bases, the J end lost 5 bases, and 13 bases lay between the germline ends. CDR3 size: 13 residues. The TCR comes from a woman in her thirties or forties in good health and CMV-seropositive. The chain recombines TRBV7-2 with TRBJ2-7, with D tentatively TRBD2 (5 bases). Sequencing was done on a sample of PBMCs. As DNA, the CDR3 is TGTGCCAGCAGCGCCTCGGGGAGCGACGAGCAGTACTTC. It translates to CASSASGSDEQYF.